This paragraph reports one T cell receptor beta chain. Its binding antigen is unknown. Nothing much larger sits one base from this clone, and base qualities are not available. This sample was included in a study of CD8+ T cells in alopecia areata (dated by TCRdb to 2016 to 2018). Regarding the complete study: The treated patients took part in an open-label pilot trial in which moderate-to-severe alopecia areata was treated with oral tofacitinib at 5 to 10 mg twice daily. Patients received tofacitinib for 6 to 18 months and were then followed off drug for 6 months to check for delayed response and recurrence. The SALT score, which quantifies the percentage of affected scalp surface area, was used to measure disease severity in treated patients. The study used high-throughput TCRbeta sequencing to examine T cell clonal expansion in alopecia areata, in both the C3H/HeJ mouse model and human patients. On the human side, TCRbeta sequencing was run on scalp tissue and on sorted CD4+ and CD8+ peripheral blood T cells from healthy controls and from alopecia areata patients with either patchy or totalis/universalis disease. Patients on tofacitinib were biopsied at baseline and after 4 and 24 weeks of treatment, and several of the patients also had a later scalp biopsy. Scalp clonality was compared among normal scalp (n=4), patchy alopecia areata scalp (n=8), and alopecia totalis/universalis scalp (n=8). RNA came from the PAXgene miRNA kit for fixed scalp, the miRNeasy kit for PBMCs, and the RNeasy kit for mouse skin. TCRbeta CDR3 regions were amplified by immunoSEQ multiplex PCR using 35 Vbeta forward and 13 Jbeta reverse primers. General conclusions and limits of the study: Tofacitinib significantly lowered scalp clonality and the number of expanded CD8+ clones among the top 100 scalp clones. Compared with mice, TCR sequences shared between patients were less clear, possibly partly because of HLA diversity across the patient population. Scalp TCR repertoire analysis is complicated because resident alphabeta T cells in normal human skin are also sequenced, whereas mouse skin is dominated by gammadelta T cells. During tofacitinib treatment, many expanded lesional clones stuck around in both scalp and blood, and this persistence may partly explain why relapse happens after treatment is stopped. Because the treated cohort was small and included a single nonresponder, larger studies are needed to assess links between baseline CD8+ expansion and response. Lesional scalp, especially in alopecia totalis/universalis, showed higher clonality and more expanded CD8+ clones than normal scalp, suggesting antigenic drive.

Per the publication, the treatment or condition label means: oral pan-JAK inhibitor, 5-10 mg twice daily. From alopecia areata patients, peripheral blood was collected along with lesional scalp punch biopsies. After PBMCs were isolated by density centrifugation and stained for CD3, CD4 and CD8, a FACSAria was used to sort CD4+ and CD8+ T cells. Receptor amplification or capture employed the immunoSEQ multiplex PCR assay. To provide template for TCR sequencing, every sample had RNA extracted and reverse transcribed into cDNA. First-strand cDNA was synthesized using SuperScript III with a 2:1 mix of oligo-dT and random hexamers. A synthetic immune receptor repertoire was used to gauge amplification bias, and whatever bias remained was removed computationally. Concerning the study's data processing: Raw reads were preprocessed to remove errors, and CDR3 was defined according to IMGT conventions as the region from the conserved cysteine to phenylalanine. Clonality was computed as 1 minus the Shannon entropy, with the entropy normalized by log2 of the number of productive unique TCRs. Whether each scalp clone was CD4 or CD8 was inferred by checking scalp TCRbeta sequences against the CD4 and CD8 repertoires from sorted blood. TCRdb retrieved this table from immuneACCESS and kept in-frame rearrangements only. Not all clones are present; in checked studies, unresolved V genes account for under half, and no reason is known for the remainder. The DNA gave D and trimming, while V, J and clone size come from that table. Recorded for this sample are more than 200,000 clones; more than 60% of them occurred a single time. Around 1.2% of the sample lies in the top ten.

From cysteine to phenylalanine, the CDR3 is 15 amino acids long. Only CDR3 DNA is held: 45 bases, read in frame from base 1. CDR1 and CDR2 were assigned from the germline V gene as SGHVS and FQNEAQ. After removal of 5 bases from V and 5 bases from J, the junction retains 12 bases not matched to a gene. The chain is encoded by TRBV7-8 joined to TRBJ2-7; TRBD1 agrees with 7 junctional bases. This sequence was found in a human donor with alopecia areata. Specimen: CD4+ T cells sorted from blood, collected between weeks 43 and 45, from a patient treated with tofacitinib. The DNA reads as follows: TGTGCCAGCAGCCGATTTACAGGGGATATGAACGAGCAGTACTTC. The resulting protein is CASSRFTGDMNEQYF.